Listed below are T cell receptor beta chains from one sample, sequenced in a study of CD8 T cells in ankylosing spondylitis. TCRdb itself ran the 5' RACE reads through MiXCR, one entry per CDR3 protein. The sample yields fewer than 650,000 distinct CDR3 sequences, more than 9.5% seen once. Material for sequencing was blood, either unsorted or a sorted T cell fraction (not recorded which). The receptors shown here come from a male donor with ankylosing spondylitis. CDR3s include the opening cysteine and the closing phenylalanine or tryptophan. Each record gives: V gene, clone size, D gene, J gene, CDR3 protein, CDR3 DNA. The D gene is left open where the match is weak. Size is stated for part of the rows, as once, few or many counts, or as a class when the clone is expanded.

TRBV24-1	few	-	TRBJ1-5	CATSEPNQPQHF	TGTGCCACCAGTGAACCCAATCAGCCCCAGCATTTT
TRBV5-1	-	TRBD1	TRBJ2-5	CASSVGQGSGETQYF	TGCGCCAGCAGCGTAGGACAGGGATCGGGAGAGACCCAGTACTTC
TRBV7-9	-	TRBD1	TRBJ2-7	CASRSTGADSYEQYF	TGTGCCAGCAGGTCGACAGGGGCGGACTCCTACGAGCAGTACTTC
TRBV25-1	-	-	TRBJ1-1	CASSQKGSPEAFF	TGTGCCAGCAGCCAAAAGGGAAGTCCTGAAGCTTTCTTT
TRBV7-6	many	TRBD1	TRBJ1-4	CASSPQQGTNEKLFF	TGTGCCAGCAGCCCCCAACAGGGGACTAATGAAAAACTGTTTTTT
TRBV5-1	few	TRBD1	TRBJ1-6	CASSPGTGSSPLHF	TGCGCCAGCAGCCCCGGGACAGGGTCCTCACCCCTCCACTTT
TRBV6-6	-	-	TRBJ2-7	CASTLGRDYEQYF	TGTGCCAGCACCTTGGGGCGGGACTACGAGCAGTACTTC
TRBV18	-	-	TRBJ2-1	CASSPSLGPMQFF	TGTGCCAGCTCACCATCCCTAGGCCCTATGCAGTTCTTC
TRBV6-5	few	TRBD1	TRBJ2-5	CASSYPGGQGETQYF	TGTGCCAGCAGTTACCCAGGGGGACAGGGGGAGACCCAGTACTTC
TRBV29-1	many	-	TRBJ2-2	CSVEAGVSTGELFF	TGCAGCGTTGAGGCAGGGGTCAGCACCGGGGAGCTGTTTTTT
TRBV7-2	many	-	TRBJ2-3	CASSLDRYTDTQYF	TGTGCCAGCAGCTTGGACAGATACACAGATACGCAGTATTTT
TRBV7-9	-	-	TRBJ2-3	CASLFFGTDTQYF	TGTGCCAGCCTATTCTTTGGCACAGATACGCAGTATTTT
TRBV20-1	-	-	TRBJ2-7	CSARGWKSYEQYF	TGCAGTGCTAGAGGCTGGAAATCCTACGAGCAGTACTTC
TRBV12-3/TRBV12-4	many	-	TRBJ2-7	CASSFRLLSYEQYF	TGTGCCAGCAGTTTTCGGCTTTTATCCTACGAGCAGTACTTC
TRBV7-9	-	-	TRBJ1-3	CASTPGSGNTIYF	TGTGCCAGCACCCCGGGCTCTGGAAACACCATATATTTT
TRBV4-1	few	TRBD1	TRBJ1-1	CASSQDYQRQGAKAEAFF	TGCGCCAGCAGCCAAGATTATCAACGGCAGGGGGCGAAGGCTGAAGCTTTCTTT
TRBV20-1	few	-	TRBJ1-1	CSARAGGNTEAFF	TGCAGTGCTAGAGCCGGGGGGAACACTGAAGCTTTCTTT
TRBV20-1	-	TRBD1	TRBJ1-5	CSANGQGSLQPQHF	TGCAGTGCGAACGGACAGGGAAGTCTTCAGCCCCAGCATTTT
TRBV30	-	-	TRBJ1-1	CAWQSPGLIMNTEAFF	TGTGCCTGGCAAAGCCCCGGGTTGATTATGAACACTGAAGCTTTCTTT
TRBV5-1	many	-	TRBJ2-1	CASGSRDNEQFF	TGCGCCAGCGGGAGTAGGGACAATGAGCAGTTCTTC
TRBV12-3/TRBV12-4	many	-	TRBJ2-5	CASSLSETQYF	TGTGCCAGCAGCTTAAGTGAGACCCAGTACTTC
TRBV3-1	-	TRBD2	TRBJ2-3	CASSQDRGAGVVDTQYF	TGTGCCAGCAGCCAAGATCGGGGAGCGGGAGTTGTAGATACGCAGTATTTT
TRBV20-1	few	-	TRBJ1-1	CSARGGTNTEAFF	TGCAGTGCTCGAGGGGGGACGAACACTGAAGCTTTCTTT
TRBV12-3/TRBV12-4	-	TRBD1	TRBJ2-5	CASSIGTGAAETQYF	TGTGCCAGCAGCATAGGGACAGGGGCTGCGGAGACCCAGTACTTC
TRBV5-1	-	-	TRBJ2-6	CASNGGPGANVLTF	TGCGCCAGCAACGGTGGGCCTGGGGCCAACGTCCTGACTTTC
TRBV24-1	-	TRBD1	TRBJ1-5	CATSDPRQGDQPQHF	TGTGCCACCAGTGATCCTCGACAGGGCGATCAGCCCCAGCATTTT
TRBV10-2	few	-	TRBJ1-3	CASSTGSSGNTIYF	TGCGCCAGCTCGACAGGCTCCTCTGGAAACACCATATATTTT
TRBV20-1	few	TRBD2	TRBJ2-3	CSAGTSGPSGTQYF	TGCAGTGCGGGGACTAGCGGGCCATCGGGTACGCAGTATTTT
TRBV5-1	-	TRBD2	TRBJ2-1	CASSLDPSGGSSYNEQFF	TGCGCCAGCAGCTTGGATCCTAGCGGGGGCAGCTCCTACAATGAGCAGTTCTTC
TRBV5-1	few	-	TRBJ1-4	CASSLEGVNEKLFF	TGCGCCAGCAGCTTGGAGGGGGTTAATGAAAAACTGTTTTTT
TRBV4-2	many	TRBD2	TRBJ2-3	CASSQDRGMTSGSSGTQYF	TGTGCCAGCAGCCAAGATAGGGGGATGACTAGCGGCTCCTCGGGGACGCAGTATTTT
TRBV15	-	TRBD2	TRBJ2-1	CATSRDKSGRVLFF	TGTGCCACCAGCAGAGATAAGAGCGGGAGGGTCCTTTTCTTC
TRBV20-1	many	-	TRBJ1-2	CSARDTGRQGYGYTF	TGCAGTGCTAGAGATACGGGCCGCCAGGGCTATGGCTACACCTTC
TRBV27	few	TRBD2	TRBJ2-3	CASTTTARGLAGGADTQYF	TGTGCCAGCACCACAACTGCACGAGGACTAGCGGGGGGGGCAGATACGCAGTATTTT
TRBV5-6	-	-	TRBJ2-7	CASSRARGSSYEQYF	TGTGCCAGCAGCCGAGCTCGGGGTAGCTCCTACGAGCAGTACTTC
TRBV5-1	many	TRBD1	TRBJ2-1	CASSLTGTGGEQFF	TGCGCCAGCAGCTTAACCGGGACAGGGGGCGAGCAGTTCTTC
TRBV12-3/TRBV12-4	few	TRBD2	TRBJ2-1	CASSLFSGSTNEQFF	TGTGCCAGCAGTTTATTTAGCGGGTCCACTAATGAGCAGTTCTTC
TRBV6-6	-	-	TRBJ1-1	CASRPERNTEAFF	TGTGCCAGCAGACCGGAACGGAACACTGAAGCTTTCTTT
TRBV3-1	-	TRBD1	TRBJ2-7	CASSQAPGGEQYF	TGTGCCAGCAGCCAGGCCCCAGGGGGCGAGCAGTACTTC
TRBV12-3/TRBV12-4	many	-	TRBJ1-3	CASSPPGNTIYF	TGTGCCAGCAGTCCCCCCGGAAACACCATATATTTT
TRBV20-1	few	TRBD2	TRBJ2-3	CSASRLAGLSTDTQYF	TGCAGTGCTAGTAGACTAGCGGGGCTTAGCACAGATACGCAGTATTTT
TRBV20-1	many	TRBD1	TRBJ1-2	CSARAQGQALYGYTF	TGCAGTGCTAGAGCCCAGGGACAGGCCCTCTATGGCTACACCTTC
TRBV6-2/TRBV6-3	few	TRBD2	TRBJ2-1	CASSYGNGRAQFF	TGTGCCAGCAGTTACGGGAACGGGAGGGCGCAGTTCTTC
TRBV18	many	-	TRBJ1-2	CASSPDENYGYTF	TGTGCCAGCTCACCGGATGAGAACTATGGCTACACCTTC
TRBV20-1	-	TRBD1	TRBJ2-3	CSTTWYTGTDGTDTQYF	TGCAGTACAACATGGTATACCGGGACAGACGGCACAGATACGCAGTATTTT